This T cell receptor beta chain was identified in a study of blood T cells in healthy people across ages. Whole-study results and caveats: Diversity was higher, and naive CD4+ cells more numerous, in long-lived donors than in aged donors. Unknown donor CMV status possibly confounded expanded clonotype changes.

A second about 7 to 12 cycle PCR used barcoded and J-beta primers. TCRdb re-analysed the 5' RACE reads in MiXCR, keeping a single row per CDR3 protein. The sample contains 1.4 million or so distinct CDR3 sequences, roughly two fifths of which appear only once. The authors drew roughly 9.8 milliliters of peripheral blood from each donor. Germline CDR1 SGHRS, CDR2 YFSETQ. CDR3 length equals 15 residues. Trimming cost V 2 bases and J 1 base, with 10 bases left between them. With regard to this clonotype: Antigen specificity is unknown.

Sequencing used blood. The chain is built from TRBV5-1 and TRBJ1-5; no definite D call. The source is a woman between 18 and 29 years old in good health. The CDR3 loop reads CASSFRGDSNQPQHF. The CDR3 nucleotides read TGCGCCAGCAGCTTTCGGGGTGACAGCAATCAGCCCCAGCATTTT.